This TCR beta chain was documented in a study of spatial heterogeneity in lung cancer. This clonotype was picked up many times. The antigen is undetermined. Every TCR cDNA molecule bore a unique molecular identifier. From the 5' RACE reads, TCRdb called clonotypes with MiXCR, one entry per CDR3 protein. The data show some 15,000 distinct CDR3 sequences, with 9.5% to 14% seen just once and 34% held by the top ten. V gave up 6 bases and J gave up 7 bases; unmatched junction bases: 10. The CDR3 has 14 amino acids. Germline V gives CDR1 MNHEY, CDR2 SVGAGI. The study, taken as a whole, reports: Blood contained ubiquitous expanded tumor TCRs more at resection than at follow-up.

Described time point: sample taken at primary tumor resection. Without sorting, whole RNA was sequenced from tumor, nontumor lung or frozen PBMC. The donors were more than 70 patients with non-small cell lung cancer that was early-stage and untreated. This sequence joins TRBV6-5 and TRBJ2-7, with 9 bases lining up with TRBD2. The source was PBMCs, collected at surgery. This TCR was recovered from a female donor with early-stage non-small cell lung cancer. DNA for the CDR3: TGTGCCAGCAGGGTGACGGGACTAGCAGGGGAGCAGTACTTC. Its translation: CASRVTGLAGEQYF.